The clone carrying this T cell receptor beta chain came up a few times. Its matching antigen is unknown. The assay was immunoSEQ multiplex PCR, and TCRdb's table has in-frame clones only and misses some. The sample consists of 24,000 or so clones, about 81% of them appearing once. These data belong to a study of CD4 T cells in relation to SARS-CoV-2 and coronaviruses. Study background: ViraFEST: approximately 10-day antigen culture of PBMCs, then TCR beta CDR3 sequencing. No peptide or an HIV-1 Nef peptide pool served as negative control.

The unexposed donors gave CD4+ T cells in about 2010-2019, prior to COVID-19. Isolation of CD4+ T cells took place after around 11 days in culture. The sequenced material came from CD4+ T cells from PBMCs, cultured in vitro. This sequence was found in a human donor in good health.

CDR3 sequence: CSTSGTGYGYTF. The CDR3 DNA reads as TGCAGCACCTCCGGGACAGGTTATGGCTACACCTTC. This chain links TRBV29-1 with TRBJ1-2, with 8 nucleotides matching TRBD1. The CDR3 consists of 12 residues. Trimming took 8 bases from V and 5 from J; bases not matched to a gene: 7. Germline values: CDR1 SQVTM, CDR2 ANQGSEA.